These 23 T cell receptor beta chains came from one sample sequenced in a study of shared clonotypes between healthy human individuals. Sequenced by immunoSEQ multiplex PCR; TCRdb stores in-frame clones only, minus some. The data hold fewer than 1.8 million clones, with around 98.5% observed a single time. Sequencing was performed on naive CD4+ T cells sorted from blood. Regarding subset: CD45RA+ positively selected. The receptor source for this set is a young man in good health.

The rearrangement joins TRBV5-1 to TRBJ2-3; 7 bases are shared with TRBD1. The J segment lost 4 bases and the V segment lost 7 bases, leaving 6 bases of the junction unmatched. Germline values: CDR1 SGHRS, CDR2 YFSETQ. The CDR3 loop spans 13 amino acids. This CDR3 reads CASARTGADTQYF. DNA of the CDR3: TGCGCCAGCGCCAGAACAGGGGCAGATACGCAGTATTTT.

The chain is built from TRBV30 and TRBJ2-7; D may match TRBD1 or TRBD2 (6 bases each). The CDR3 runs to 14 residues. With 0 bases removed from V and 3 bases from J, the gap between germline ends came to 12 bases. CDR1 is GTSNPN, CDR2 SVGIG, per germline (reference sequence). The CDR3 loop reads CAWSVQGRRYEQYF. The CDR3 coding sequence is TGTGCCTGGAGTGTTCAGGGGAGGCGCTACGAGCAGTACTTC.

V is TRBV2 and J is TRBJ2-7; 7 positions match TRBD1. Unmatched junction bases numbered 7, after V lost 7 bases and J lost 4 bases. The CDR3 is 13 residues long. The germline gives CDR1 SNHLY, CDR2 FYNNEI. CDR3: CASISTGPYEQYF. The CDR3, as DNA: TGTGCCAGCATATCGACAGGGCCGTACGAGCAGTACTTC.

V is TRBV5-4 and J is TRBJ1-1; D is uncertain. The germline V and J ends were trimmed by 6 bases and 1 base, with 19 bases remaining between them. This CDR3 has 16 amino acids. Germline assignment: CDR1 SGHNT and CDR2 YYREEE (reference sequence). The CDR3 DNA sequence: TGTGCCAGCACATTGGAGGGTGGTCTGAGGAACACTGAAGCTTTCTTT. The encoded protein is CASTLEGGLRNTEAFF.

CDR3 amino acids: CASSEYTGDTQYF. CDR3 nucleotides: TGTGCCAGCAGTGAATATACAGGAGATACGCAGTATTTT. The V and J genes are TRBV25-1 and TRBJ2-3; tentatively, D is TRBD1 (5 bases). The CDR3 is 13 amino acids. With 0 bases removed from V and 5 bases from J, the gap between germline ends came to 6 bases. CDR1 and CDR2 from the germline V gene are MGHDK and SYGVNS.

This chain connects TRBV28 to TRBJ2-1; 9 bases align to TRBD1. The length of the CDR3 is 14 residues. Trimming cost V 6 bases and J 5 bases; bases outside gene matches: 5. Per the germline V gene, CDR1 is MDHEN and CDR2 is SYDVKM. The CDR3 nucleotides are TGTGCCAGCAGGCAGGGGACAGGGAACAATGAGCAGTTCTTC. It specifies CASRQGTGNNEQFF.

The J gene is TRBJ2-1, the V gene TRBV4-1, with 10 bases identical to TRBD2. This CDR3 is 16 amino acids long. V was pared by 3 bases and J by 2 bases, with 4 bases of the junction left unmatched. Germline CDR1 is MGHRA and CDR2 is YSYEKL. Here the CDR3 DNA reads TGCGCCAGCAGCCAGTCCGGACTAGCGGCCTACAATGAGCAGTTCTTC. Its protein product is CASSQSGLAAYNEQFF.

About this clone: One junction end disagrees with the germline gene, perhaps due to a read error. The V gene is TRBV7-7, the J gene TRBJ2-2; D is ambiguous. The germline CDR1 and CDR2 sequences are SSHAT and FNYEAQ (reference sequence). The CDR3 runs to 14 residues. CDR3 DNA: TGTGCTAGCAGCTTCATTTTTAACACCGGGGAGCTGTTTTTT. This sequence encodes CASSFIFNTGELFF.

The chain joins TRBV4-1 to TRBJ2-1; D gene unclear. Germline-derived CDR1 and CDR2 are MGHRA and YSYEKL. V gave up 2 bases and J gave up 9 bases, with 5 bases separating them. This CDR3 is 11 amino acids long. The CDR3 DNA follows: TGCGCCAGCAGCCAACTAGTTGAGCAGTTCTTC. This translates into CASSQLVEQFF.

This clone was recorded only once. The V and J genes are TRBV5-4 and TRBJ2-1, with 7 bases aligning to TRBD2. Per germline, CDR1 SGHNT and CDR2 YYREEE (reference sequence). The CDR3 length is 15 residues. Trimming cost V 1 base and J 5 bases; bases outside gene matches: 6. Here the CDR3 DNA reads TGTGCCAGCAGCTTGTCTAGCGGAGGGAACAATGAGCAGTTCTTC. Translated, it gives CASSLSSGGNNEQFF.

This chain joins TRBV2 and TRBJ2-2, with 10 bases matching TRBD1. CDR1 and CDR2 from the germline V gene are SNHLY and FYNNEI. V trimming: 6 bases; J trimming: 5 bases; junction bases outside the gene matches: 0. The CDR3 consists of 13 residues. The DNA of the CDR3 is TGTGCCAGCAGGGGACAGGGGACCGGGGAGCTGTTTTTT. Protein: CASRGQGTGELFF.

The chain combines TRBV10-3 with TRBJ2-7, with D possibly being TRBD2 (6 bases). CDR1 is ENHRY, CDR2 SYGVKD, per germline. The CDR3 consists of 12 residues. V lost 6 bases to trimming and J lost 6 bases, with 12 bases between them. CDR3 nucleotides: TGTGCCATCAGGGAGACGGGGGTCGAGCAGTACTTC. It specifies CAIRETGVEQYF.

Concerning this clone itself: The same CDR3 also results from other DNA sequences found in this sample. V is TRBV14 and J is TRBJ2-7; D gene unclear. The germline gives CDR1 SGHDN, CDR2 FVKESK. There are 11 residues in the CDR3. Trimming pared 1 base from V and 2 bases from J, leaving 0 bases between. The CDR3 coding sequence is TGTGCCAGCAGCCAAGCCTACGAGCAGTACTTC. This sequence encodes CASSQAYEQYF.

The chain recombines TRBV11-2 with TRBJ2-1; the D gene is possibly TRBD2 (6 bases). The germline CDR1 and CDR2 sequences are SGHAT and FQNNGV. Trimming took 0 bases from V and 0 from J, leaving 6 bases between them. The CDR3 runs to 15 residues. The CDR3 bases are TGTGCCAGCAGCTTAGACGGGAGCTCCTACAATGAGCAGTTCTTC. As protein: CASSLDGSSYNEQFF.

The CDR3: CSVALTSGGFYEQYF. In DNA form, the CDR3 reads TGCAGCGTTGCCCTTACGAGCGGAGGGTTCTACGAGCAGTACTTC. The chain links TRBV29-1 to TRBJ2-7; tentatively, D is TRBD2 (6 bases). V gave up 4 bases and J gave up 3 bases, with 19 bases separating them. Germline V gives CDR1 SQVTM, CDR2 ANQGSEA. The CDR3 runs to 15 residues.

This rearrangement joins TRBV19 to TRBJ2-1; 7 positions agree with TRBD1. The junction had 13 bases not matched to a gene; V was cut back by 7 bases and J by 1 base. CDR1 is LNHDA, CDR2 SQIVND, per germline (reference sequence). This CDR3 has 17 amino acids. As DNA, the CDR3 is TGTGCCAGTACCCCCCTCAGGGGGACACCGTCCTACAATGAGCAGTTCTTC. This sequence encodes CASTPLRGTPSYNEQFF.

The chain combines TRBV19 with TRBJ2-1; D may be TRBD1 (7 bases). Germline loops: CDR1 LNHDA, CDR2 SQIVND (reference sequence). Trimming stripped 1 base from V and 8 bases from J, with 12 bases between. CDR3 length: 14 amino acids. CDR3 in amino acids: CASSIGAGGYEQFF. The DNA of the CDR3 is TGTGCCAGTAGTATAGGGGCAGGGGGGTATGAGCAGTTCTTC.

The rearrangement joins TRBV19 to TRBJ2-7, with D perhaps given as TRBD1 or TRBD2 (7 bases each). V gave up 4 bases and J gave up 0 bases, with 13 bases separating them. This CDR3 contains 15 residues. Germline CDR1 is LNHDA and CDR2 is SQIVND (reference sequence). In DNA form, the CDR3 reads TGTGCCAGTAGTAACCAGGGGGGGAGCTCCTACGAGCAGTACTTC. Amino acids: CASSNQGGSSYEQYF.

This chain joins TRBV28 and TRBJ1-4; D gene unclear. V dropped 3 bases and J dropped 8 bases, with 13 bases sitting between them. Germline lookup yields CDR1 MDHEN and CDR2 SYDVKM. The CDR3 extends over 14 amino acids. CDR3 loop: CASSFGFLREKLFF. The CDR3 DNA reads TGTGCCAGCAGTTTTGGGTTCCTAAGGGAAAAACTGTTTTTT. Full variable domain (missing parts from reference TRBV28 and TRBJ1-4): DVKVTQSSRYLVKRTGEKVFLECVQDMDHENMFWYRQDPGLGLRLIYFSYDVKMKEKGDIPEGYSVSREKKERFSLILESASTNQTSMYLCASSFGFLREKLFFGSGTQLSVL.

The chain recombines TRBV7-6 with TRBJ2-5, with D maybe TRBD2 (7 bases). Trimming shortened V by 5 bases and J by 1 base, and 23 bases separated the two germline ends. The CDR3 has 18 residues. Per the germline V gene, CDR1 is SGHVS and CDR2 is FNYEAQ. DNA of the CDR3: TGTGCCAGCAGCCGTAATCCTAGGGGGGGGACTTCCCAAGAGACCCAGTACTTC. Residues: CASSRNPRGGTSQETQYF.

The chain carries TRBV6-6 and TRBJ1-3; D uncertain. Trimming removed 6 bases from V and 0 bases from J, with 6 bases in between. This CDR3 region has 13 residues. The germline V gene encodes CDR1 MNHNY and CDR2 SVGAGI (reference sequence). The CDR3 DNA is TGTGCCAGCAGAGGATTCTCTGGAAACACCATATATTTT. Translation: CASRGFSGNTIYF.

The gene calls are TRBV11-2 and TRBJ2-3; 10 bases line up with TRBD2. This CDR3 contains 17 residues. Trimming at V came to 3 bases and at J to 4 bases, leaving 10 bases not matched to a gene. Germline V gives CDR1 SGHAT, CDR2 FQNNGV. Here the CDR3 DNA reads TGTGCCAGCAGCTTGGCGGCTAGCGGGAGAATCGCAGATACGCAGTATTTT. This translates into CASSLAASGRIADTQYF.

The chain joins TRBV28 to TRBJ1-2; perhaps TRBD1 as D (5 bases). The length of the CDR3 is 13 residues. Germline CDR1 is MDHEN and CDR2 is SYDVKM. Trimming took 8 bases from V and 1 from J, leaving 11 bases between them. The CDR3 here is CASGAAHNYGYTF. CDR3 in DNA: TGTGCCAGCGGGGCGGCCCATAACTATGGCTACACCTTC.